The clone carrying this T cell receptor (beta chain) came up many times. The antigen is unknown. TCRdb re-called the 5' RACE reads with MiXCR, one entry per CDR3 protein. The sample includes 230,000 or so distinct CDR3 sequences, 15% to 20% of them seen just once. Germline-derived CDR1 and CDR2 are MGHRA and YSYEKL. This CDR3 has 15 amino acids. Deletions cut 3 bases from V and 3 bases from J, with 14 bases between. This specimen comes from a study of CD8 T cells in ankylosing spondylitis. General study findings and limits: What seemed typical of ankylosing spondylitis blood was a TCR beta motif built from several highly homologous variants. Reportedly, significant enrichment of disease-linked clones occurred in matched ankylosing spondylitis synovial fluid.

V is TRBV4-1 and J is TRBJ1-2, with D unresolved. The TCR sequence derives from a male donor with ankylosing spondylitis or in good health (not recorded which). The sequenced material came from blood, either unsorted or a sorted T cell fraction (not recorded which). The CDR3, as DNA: TGCGCCAGCAGCCAGTTCCCGGGCCGAGACTATGGCTACACCTTC. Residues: CASSQFPGRDYGYTF.